The rows below give T cell receptor beta chains drawn from one sample of a study of blood T cell repertoires in COVID-19. Here immunoSEQ multiplex PCR was the method, and the copy in TCRdb shows in-frame clones only, minus some. Of around 450,000 clones in the sample, nearly 90% were seen once. Material: PBMCs or T cells enriched from blood (not recorded which). Receptors were obtained from a woman under 30 with acute COVID-19. Both conserved end residues are part of each CDR3. The D gene is left open where the match is weak. A clone size is listed for some rows: how often the clone was seen (once, few, many), or a class if it is expanded.

cdr3_aa cdr3_nt d_call j_call clone_size v_call
CASSPNGTPRDSPLHF TGTGCCAGCAGCCCAAACGGGACACCTAGGGATTCACCCCTCCACTTT . TRBJ1-6 . TRBV7-9
CASSHSGAPQNTEAFF TGTGCCAGCAGCCACTCAGGGGCCCCTCAGAACACTGAAGCTTTCTTT . TRBJ1-1 . TRBV3-1/TRBV3-2
CASSANDPGAGYTF TGTGCCAGCAGCGCCAACGATCCAGGGGCCGGCTACACCTTC . TRBJ1-2 . TRBV9
CASSLVVGQINEKLFF TGTGCCAGCAGCTTAGTTGTGGGACAGATAAATGAAAAACTGTTTTTT TRBD1 TRBJ1-4 . TRBV11-2
CASSGPTGDNSPLHF TGTGCCAGCTCAGGCCCGACAGGGGATAATTCACCCCTCCACTTT TRBD1 TRBJ1-6 few TRBV18
CASSPTVLSYEQYF TGTGCCAGCAGTCCGACAGTTCTCTCCTACGAGCAGTACTTC . TRBJ2-7 . TRBV6-5
CASSLRQGVGRETQYF TGCGCCAGCAGTCTACGACAGGGAGTTGGGAGAGAGACCCAGTACTTC TRBD1 TRBJ2-5 . TRBV23-1
CASRQGAGHPDSGANVLTF TGTGCCAGCAGGCAGGGGGCTGGCCATCCAGACTCTGGGGCCAACGTCCTGACTTTC TRBD1 TRBJ2-6 . TRBV14
CASSLIQGPGNTIYF TGTGCCAGCAGTTTGATCCAGGGGCCTGGAAACACCATATATTTT . TRBJ1-3 . TRBV28
CASSFSRDLLRRANVLTF TGTGCCAGCAGTTTTTCCCGGGACTTGTTAAGGAGGGCCAACGTCCTGACTTTC . TRBJ2-6 . TRBV27
CASSSPPDRLDETQYF TGCGCCAGCAGTTCTCCCCCGGACAGGTTGGACGAGACCCAGTACTTC TRBD1 TRBJ2-5 . TRBV10-1
CASSFVPGTGDGYTF TGCGCCAGCAGTTTCGTCCCCGGGACAGGGGATGGCTACACCTTC TRBD1 TRBJ1-2 . TRBV5-1
CASTLLAGGSSEQFF TGCGCCAGCACACTACTAGCGGGAGGTAGCAGTGAGCAGTTCTTC TRBD2 TRBJ2-1 . TRBV10-2
CASSKAQGAGGYTF TGTGCCAGCAGTAAAGCACAGGGGGCGGGAGGCTACACCTTC TRBD1 TRBJ1-2 . TRBV2
CASSLGGTGGSYEQYF TGCGCCAGCAGCTTAGGGGGGACAGGGGGCTCCTACGAGCAGTACTTC TRBD1 TRBJ2-7 . TRBV5-1
CASSITGYSGYTF TGTGCCAGTAGTATCACAGGGTACTCTGGCTACACCTTC . TRBJ1-2 . TRBV19
CASSEYRDIQETQYF TGTGCCAGCAGTGAATATAGGGACATACAAGAGACCCAGTACTTC . TRBJ2-5 . TRBV25-1
CASSEWGRGRGNTIYF TGTGCCAGCAGTGAATGGGGCAGGGGGCGAGGAAACACCATATATTTT TRBD1 TRBJ1-3 . TRBV25-1
CASSYSGTSYYEQYF TGTGCCAGCAGTTACAGCGGTACTTCCTACTACGAGCAGTACTTC . TRBJ2-7 . TRBV6-5
CASSVDGGGADTQYF TGTGCCAGCAGCGTAGATGGCGGGGGGGCGGATACGCAGTATTTT TRBD2 TRBJ2-3 . TRBV9
CASSLVPGSPYEQYF TGTGCCAGCAGCTTAGTCCCGGGATCCCCATACGAGCAGTACTTC . TRBJ2-7 . TRBV7-2
CASTHRDPLGGYTF TGCGCCAGCACCCACAGGGACCCTCTCGGTGGCTACACCTTC . TRBJ1-2 . TRBV5-1
CASSLGLGTRHNEQFF TGCGCCAGCAGCTTGGGGTTGGGGACTCGACACAATGAGCAGTTCTTC . TRBJ2-1 . TRBV5-1
CASSPVTGAGANVLTF TGTGCCAGCTCACCAGTAACAGGAGCTGGGGCCAACGTCCTGACTTTC . TRBJ2-6 . TRBV18
CASRQGWGDPTGELFF TGCGCCAGCCGACAAGGGTGGGGGGACCCCACCGGGGAGCTGTTTTTT . TRBJ2-2 . TRBV5-1
CASSQGRDRGHPADTQYF TGTGCCAGCAGCCAAGGGCGGGACAGGGGGCACCCAGCAGATACGCAGTATTTT TRBD1 TRBJ2-3 . TRBV7-9
CASSEAGRRSNQPQHF TGTGCCAGCAGTGAAGCAGGTAGGAGAAGCAATCAGCCCCAGCATTTT . TRBJ1-5 once TRBV2
CASSLGGAGTGELFF TGCGCCAGCAGCTTGGGGGGCGCCGGTACCGGGGAGCTGTTTTTT . TRBJ2-2 . TRBV5-1
CASSYPGQGIETQYF TGTGCCAGCAGTTACCCCGGACAGGGGATAGAGACCCAGTACTTC TRBD1 TRBJ2-5 . TRBV6-6
CSVEQLSGANVLTF TGCAGCGTTGAGCAGTTATCTGGGGCCAACGTCCTGACTTTC . TRBJ2-6 . TRBV29-1
CASTPNNEQFF TGTGCCAGCACCCCCAACAATGAGCAGTTCTTC . TRBJ2-1 once TRBV2